Shown below are 25 T cell receptor beta chains from a single sample sequenced in a study of shared clonotypes between healthy human individuals. Profiled with immunoSEQ multiplex PCR; TCRdb holds only in-frame clones, not every one. The table records around 1.6 million clones, around 98% of them present only once. Specimen: naive CD4+ T cells sorted from blood. Sample subset: CD45RA+ positively selected. Receptor source: a young man in good health.

V gene TRBV28 combines with J gene TRBJ1-1; the D gene is possibly TRBD1 (5 bases). Per germline, CDR1 MDHEN and CDR2 SYDVKM. This CDR3 is 14 amino acids long. V shed 3 bases and J shed 3 bases, with 11 bases lying between them. The DNA for the CDR3 is TGTGCCAGCAGTTTGAAATGGGGCGACACTGAAGCTTTCTTT. It translates to CASSLKWGDTEAFF.

Of note for this clone: The sample holds other DNA sequences that translate to the same CDR3. The rearrangement uses TRBV18 and TRBJ2-7; no definite D call. V was pared by 2 bases and J by 4 bases, with 9 bases between. The CDR3 is 13 residues long. The germline V gene has CDR1 KGHSH and CDR2 LQKENI. The DNA for the CDR3 is TGTGCCAGCTCACCAAGGACCGCTTACGAGCAGTACTTC. Protein: CASSPRTAYEQYF.

The rearrangement joins TRBV10-3 to TRBJ1-1; 9 positions agree with TRBD1. The germline V gene encodes CDR1 ENHRY and CDR2 SYGVKD. CDR3 size: 14 residues. J lost 7 bases, V lost 8 bases, and 11 bases had no gene match. CDR3 DNA: TGTGCCATCGGGAAAGGACAGGGGATCATTGAAGCTTTCTTT. Its protein product is CAIGKGQGIIEAFF.

This sequence joins TRBV10-3 and TRBJ2-7; D may match TRBD1 or TRBD2 (7 bases each). Deletions cut 5 bases from V and 3 bases from J, with 17 bases between. Looked up from germline, CDR1 is ENHRY and CDR2 is SYGVKD. The CDR3 runs 15 residues. DNA for the CDR3: TGTGCCATCAGTAAGGCGGGGGCAGGGGGCTACGAGCAGTACTTC. Its translation is CAISKAGAGGYEQYF.

Comment on this clone: The same CDR3 can be traced to other DNA sequences in this sample. The chain has TRBV19 and TRBJ2-7; D is undetermined. Germline V gene sequence: CDR1 LNHDA, CDR2 SQIVND (reference sequence). The CDR3 totals 11 residues. Trimming shortened V by 4 bases and J by 3 bases, and 4 bases separated the two germline ends. As DNA, the CDR3 is TGTGCCAGTAGTACCCTCTACGAGCAGTACTTC. Amino acid sequence: CASSTLYEQYF.

V gene TRBV7-9 combines with J gene TRBJ2-1; D may be TRBD2 (5 bases). The V gene's germline CDR1 is SEHNR and CDR2 FQNEAQ (reference sequence). Trimming removed 5 bases from V and 6 bases from J, with 14 bases in between. The CDR3 length is 14 residues. The DNA for the CDR3 is TGTGCCAGCAGCCCCTCCCGGAGGCTCAATGAGCAGTTCTTC. This gives the protein CASSPSRRLNEQFF.

This clone was recorded only once. The rearrangement links TRBV5-1 to TRBJ2-5, with D tentatively TRBD1 (6 bases). V dropped 4 bases and J dropped 4 bases, with 11 bases sitting between them. The CDR3 is 13 residues long. Germline lookup yields CDR1 SGHRS and CDR2 YFSETQ. The CDR3 sequence is CASSRGTSETQYF. CDR3 nucleotides: TGCGCCAGCAGCAGAGGGACATCAGAGACCCAGTACTTC.

The CDR3: CASRSRLGFEAGELFF. Here the CDR3 DNA reads TGTGCCAGTAGGAGCCGACTAGGATTTGAAGCCGGGGAGCTGTTTTTT. The rearrangement joins TRBV19 to TRBJ2-2; D perhaps matches TRBD2 (6 bases). The CDR3 covers 16 residues. Trimming took 6 bases from V and 6 from J, leaving 20 bases between them. The germline V gene encodes CDR1 LNHDA and CDR2 SQIVND (reference sequence).

The rearrangement uses TRBV7-9 and TRBJ2-7, with 8 positions matching TRBD2. The CDR3 is 15 amino acids. The V and J ends lost 5 bases and 1 base, in that order; junction bases with no gene match: 7. Germline V gene data show CDR1 as SEHNR and CDR2 as FQNEAQ (reference sequence). The CDR3 DNA reads as TGTGCCAGCAGCCCGAAGCGGGAGAGTTCCTACGAGCAGTACTTC. Translated, it gives CASSPKRESSYEQYF.

In nucleotides, the CDR3 is TGTGCCAGCTCCCGGGATTCCTACAATGAGCAGTTCTTC. This translates into CASSRDSYNEQFF. The chain links TRBV6-1 to TRBJ2-1; perhaps TRBD2 as D (5 bases). V gave up 8 bases and J gave up 1 base, with 9 bases separating them. From germline, CDR1 is MNHNS and CDR2 SASEGT. The CDR3 totals 13 residues.

This chain connects TRBV18 to TRBJ1-2, with 9 bases aligning to TRBD1. Germline V CDR1 and CDR2: KGHSH, LQKENI. V was pared by 1 base and J by 7 bases, with 4 bases of the junction left unmatched. This CDR3 has 14 residues. CDR3 loop: CASSPRDREGGYTF. The CDR3 DNA reads as TGTGCCAGCTCACCACGGGACAGGGAGGGTGGCTACACCTTC.

This chain links TRBV14 with TRBJ1-1; D not resolved. Germline V gene sequence: CDR1 SGHDN, CDR2 FVKESK. The CDR3 length is 13 residues. The V gene lost 4 bases and the J gene lost 4 bases, with 10 bases spanning the gap. CDR3 nucleotides: TGTGCCAGCAGCCGAGAGTTGGGCACTGAAGCTTTCTTT. Protein product: CASSRELGTEAFF.

V is TRBV2 and J is TRBJ1-5; tentative D call: TRBD1 (5 bases). V shed 6 bases and J shed 1 base, with 13 bases lying between them. CDR3 length: 15 amino acids. Germline assignment: CDR1 SNHLY and CDR2 FYNNEI. CDR3 coding DNA: TGTGCCAGCAGGGGGGGATCAACAAGCAATCAGCCCCAGCATTTT. Its protein product is CASRGGSTSNQPQHF.

The chain couples TRBV7-3 to TRBJ2-5; the match to TRBD2 covers 13 bases. This CDR3 comprises 16 residues. The J segment lost 4 bases and the V segment lost 5 bases, leaving 7 bases of the junction unmatched. Germline assignment: CDR1 SGHTA and CDR2 FQGTGA. The CDR3 sequence is CASSPQGLAGLETQYF. The DNA for the CDR3 is TGTGCCAGCAGCCCCCAGGGACTAGCGGGATTAGAGACCCAGTACTTC.

J is TRBJ2-1 and V is TRBV7-9; D remains unclear. The CDR3 runs 15 residues. V dropped 2 bases and J dropped 5 bases, with 13 bases sitting between them. Germline CDR1 reads SEHNR; CDR2 reads FQNEAQ (reference sequence). In DNA, the CDR3 is TGTGCCAGCAGCTTATCGAATTTAGGAAACAATGAGCAGTTCTTC. This translates into CASSLSNLGNNEQFF. The full variable domain, in which reference TRBV7-9 and TRBJ2-1 provide the parts outside the CDR3, is DTGVSQNPRHKITKRGQNVTFRCDPISEHNRLYWYRQTLGQGPEFLTYFQNEAQLEKSRLLSDRFSAERPKGSFSTLEIQRTEQGDSAMYLCASSLSNLGNNEQFFGPGTRLTVL.

The table lists this clone with a count of one. The V call is TRBV4-3, the J call TRBJ2-1; no reliable D call. V lost 0 bases, J lost 0 bases, and 18 bases lay in between. The CDR3 runs to 19 residues. Per germline, CDR1 LGHNA and CDR2 YSLEER. Here the CDR3 reads CASSQDNNPGPSSYNEQFF. In nucleotides, the CDR3 is TGCGCCAGCAGCCAAGATAACAATCCTGGCCCGAGCTCCTACAATGAGCAGTTCTTC.

V is TRBV23-1 and J is TRBJ1-1; 9 bases align to TRBD1. TRBV23-1 is designated an ORF whose function remains uncertain. The CDR3 length is 19 residues. V trimming: 3 bases; J trimming: 1 base; junction bases outside the gene matches: 15. The CDR3 DNA is TGCGCCAGCAGTCATTCGAAGGCGGGGACAGGGACGAAGAACACTGAAGCTTTCTTT. This gives the protein CASSHSKAGTGTKNTEAFF.

The J gene is TRBJ2-1, the V gene TRBV5-4; 14 positions match TRBD2. Germline values: CDR1 SGHNT, CDR2 YYREEE (reference sequence). The CDR3 spans 16 residues. V gave up 4 bases and J gave up 8 bases; unmatched junction bases: 8. Here the CDR3 reads CASSPQGLAGVDEQFF. CDR3 nucleotide sequence: TGTGCCAGCAGCCCACAGGGACTAGCGGGAGTCGATGAGCAGTTCTTC. Using reference TRBV5-4 and TRBJ2-1 for the parts outside the CDR3, the full variable domain is ETGVTQSPTHLIKTRGQQVTLRCSSQSGHNTVSWYQQALGQGPQFIFQYYREEENGRGNFPPRFSGLQFPNYSSELNVNALELDDSALYLCASSPQGLAGVDEQFFGPGTRLTVL.

The genes are TRBV7-2 and TRBJ2-3; 8 bases fit TRBD2. Germline V gene sequence: CDR1 SGHTA, CDR2 FQGNSA. J gave up 2 bases and V 5 bases, and 9 bases lay outside the gene matches. There are 16 residues in the CDR3. CDR3 DNA sequence: TGTGCCAGCAGCACGACCGGGACTAGGTCCACAGATACGCAGTATTTT. Protein sequence: CASSTTGTRSTDTQYF.

The chain joins TRBV13 to TRBJ1-2, with D hard to call. Between the trimmed V and J ends, which lost 3 bases and 0 bases, there was a span of 8 bases. From germline, CDR1 is PRHDT and CDR2 FYEKMQ (reference sequence). The CDR3 loop spans 14 amino acids. The CDR3 here is CASSFGPSNYGYTF. The DNA of the CDR3 is TGTGCCAGCAGCTTTGGGCCGTCTAACTATGGCTACACCTTC.

V usage is TRBV18 and J usage is TRBJ2-1; TRBD1 matches 7 bases. The V segment lost 5 bases and the J segment 4 bases; nucleotides outside the gene matches: 11. CDR3 length: 16 amino acids. CDR1 is KGHSH and CDR2 is LQKENI in the germline V gene. As DNA, the CDR3 is TGTGCCAGCTCATATCCCGGGACAGAAATTTACAATGAGCAGTTCTTC. Protein product: CASSYPGTEIYNEQFF.

The chain is built from TRBV7-2 and TRBJ2-7; 8 bases map to TRBD2. Losses at the gene ends were 3 bases for V and 3 bases for J; bases not matched to a gene: 10. Germline lookup yields CDR1 SGHTA and CDR2 FQGNSA. There are 16 residues in the CDR3. This CDR3 is CASSFGLAGSLYEQYF. The CDR3 nucleotides read TGTGCCAGCAGCTTTGGACTAGCAGGGAGTCTCTACGAGCAGTACTTC.

The CDR3 DNA reads as TGTGCCAGCAGTTTAGAACACTACAGGAATCAGCCCCAGCATTTT. This codes for CASSLEHYRNQPQHF. V gene TRBV28 combines with J gene TRBJ1-5; TRBD1 is a possible D gene (5 bases). Germline lookup yields CDR1 MDHEN and CDR2 SYDVKM. The germline V and J ends were trimmed by 2 bases and 4 bases, with 12 bases remaining between them. This CDR3 is built from 15 residues.

This clone was seen just once. The J gene is TRBJ2-3, the V gene TRBV5-5; no reliable D call. V dropped 2 bases and J dropped 4 bases, with 5 bases sitting between them. The CDR3 covers 12 residues. CDR1 and CDR2 (germline): SGHKS, YYEKEE (reference sequence). The chain's CDR3 is CASSFAADTQYF. CDR3 nucleotide sequence: TGTGCCAGCAGCTTTGCGGCAGATACGCAGTATTTT.

This sequence joins TRBV4-1 and TRBJ1-2; no reliable D call. Trimming removed 0 bases from V and 2 bases from J, with 10 bases in between. Germline V gene lookup returns CDR1 MGHRA and CDR2 YSYEKL. This CDR3 contains 15 residues. CDR3 in DNA: TGCGCCAGCAGCCAAGAATCCGGAGGGAACTATGGCTACACCTTC. Its translation: CASSQESGGNYGYTF.